This TCR beta chain was identified in a study of molecular identifiers for immune sequencing clone quantification. Study-level points and caveats: Should identical TCR molecules share a barcode, the sizes of highly expanded clones could be underestimated.

Sorted naive CD8 T cells were those defined as CD8+CD4-CCR7+CD45RA+. This clonotype was seen ten or more times. Its antigen is unidentified. With 1 base removed from V and 4 bases from J, the gap between germline ends came to 13 bases. The CDR3 length is 15 residues. The germline V gene has CDR1 MGHRA and CDR2 YSYEKL. MiXCR, run by TCRdb on the PCR reads, gives a single entry per CDR3 protein. The sample holds more than 250,000 distinct CDR3 sequences, about a fifth seen once. The rearrangement uses TRBV4-1 and TRBJ1-1, with D unclear. Sequencing was done on a sample of naive CD8+ T cells from blood, with Jurkat cell RNA spiked in. Subset meaning: FACS-sorted CD8+CD4-CCR7+CD45RA+ naive T cells. This receptor was taken from a human donor in good health. Some libraries in this study had Jurkat cell RNA spiked in. DNA for the CDR3: TGCGCCAGCAGCCAAGTCCGGGCCGTCATCACTGAAGCTTTCTTT. As protein: CASSQVRAVITEAFF.